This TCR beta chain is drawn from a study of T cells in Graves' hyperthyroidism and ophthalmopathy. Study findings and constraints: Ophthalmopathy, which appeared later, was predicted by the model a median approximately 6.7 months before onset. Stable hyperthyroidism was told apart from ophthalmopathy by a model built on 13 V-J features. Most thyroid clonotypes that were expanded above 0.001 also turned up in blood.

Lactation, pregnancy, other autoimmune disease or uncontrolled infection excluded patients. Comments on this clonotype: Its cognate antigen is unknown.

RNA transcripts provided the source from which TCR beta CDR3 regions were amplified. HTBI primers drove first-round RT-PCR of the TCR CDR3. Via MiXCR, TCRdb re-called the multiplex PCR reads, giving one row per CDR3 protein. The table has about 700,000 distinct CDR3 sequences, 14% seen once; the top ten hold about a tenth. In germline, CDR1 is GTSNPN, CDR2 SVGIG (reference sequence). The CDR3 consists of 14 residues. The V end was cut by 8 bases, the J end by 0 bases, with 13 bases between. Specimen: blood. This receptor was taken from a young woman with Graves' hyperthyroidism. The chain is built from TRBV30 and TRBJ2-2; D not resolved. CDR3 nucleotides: TGTGCCGAGGAGTTACCCCCGAACACCGGGGAGCTGTTTTTT. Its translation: CAEELPPNTGELFF.